The 20 T cell receptor beta chains presented below share a single source sample, sequenced in a study of blood T cell repertoires in COVID-19. Assay: immunoSEQ multiplex PCR; the TCRdb copy retains only in-frame clones and omits some. The sample lists around 65,000 clones, under 85% occurring once. The sequencing input was peripheral blood. The origin of the receptors is a woman in her 50s with active or convalescent COVID-19.

The gene calls are TRBV27 and TRBJ1-1; TRBD1 is a possible D gene (6 bases). V shed 6 bases and J shed 6 bases, with 23 bases lying between them. The CDR3 is 16 amino acids. Germline V gene data show CDR1 as MNHEY and CDR2 as SMNVEV (reference sequence). The CDR3: CASRREVVKGGPEAFF. The CDR3 region has the DNA TGTGCCAGCAGACGGGAGGTAGTAAAGGGGGGACCTGAAGCTTTCTTT.

This clone has only one observation. The V gene is TRBV7-9, the J gene TRBJ1-1, with D possibly matching TRBD1 (5 bases). The V gene's germline CDR1 is SEHNR and CDR2 FQNEAQ (reference sequence). The CDR3 runs 14 residues. Trimming pared 6 bases from V and 5 bases from J, leaving 16 bases between. CDR3 in DNA: TGTGCCAGCAGTTCCTTACCCGGGGGGACTGAAGCTTTCTTT. It yields the protein CASSSLPGGTEAFF.

The chain joins TRBV7-3 to TRBJ2-3, with TRBD1 identical over 7 bases. V was clipped by 5 bases and J by 2 bases; unmatched bases: 4. The CDR3 length is 14 residues. The V gene's germline CDR1 is SGHTA and CDR2 FQGTGA. In DNA form, the CDR3 reads TGTGCCAGCAGCCAGGGACAGACCACAGATACGCAGTATTTT. This translates into CASSQGQTTDTQYF.

This chain connects TRBV10-1 to TRBJ2-7; 10 bases line up with TRBD2. This CDR3 is 16 amino acids long. From germline, CDR1 is WNHNN and CDR2 SYGVQD (reference sequence). With 3 bases clipped from V and 2 bases from J, the junction kept 7 bases outside the gene matches. The CDR3 DNA reads TGCGCCAGCAGTGACGCTAGCGGGAGAAAAACCTACGAGCAGTACTTC. Translating gives CASSDASGRKTYEQYF.

The J gene is TRBJ1-1, the V gene TRBV30; D gene ambiguous. Deletions cut 1 base from V and 7 bases from J, with 7 bases between. Germline V gives CDR1 GTSNPN, CDR2 SVGIG (reference sequence). This CDR3 region has 11 residues. The CDR3 loop reads CAWSGAGEAFF. CDR3 nucleotides: TGTGCCTGGAGTGGGGCAGGTGAAGCTTTCTTT.

The chain has TRBV10-3 and TRBJ1-1, with unresolved D. Trimming took 6 bases from V and 0 from J, leaving 17 bases between them. This CDR3 spans 16 amino acids. Germline assignment: CDR1 ENHRY and CDR2 SYGVKD. In DNA form, the CDR3 reads TGTGCCATCAGCCGGACGGGAGGGCTAATGAACACTGAAGCTTTCTTT. The encoded protein is CAISRTGGLMNTEAFF.

V and J are TRBV30 and TRBJ1-3; D is uncertain. The CDR3 extends over 17 amino acids. Trimming cost V 5 bases and J 0 bases, with 20 bases left between them. Per the germline V gene, CDR1 is GTSNPN and CDR2 is SVGIG (reference sequence). The CDR3 DNA reads TGTGCCTGGGGCATTTACGACATCGAATACTCTGGAAACACCATATATTTT. This sequence encodes CAWGIYDIEYSGNTIYF.

The chain uses TRBV3-1 (or the pseudogene TRBV3-2) and TRBJ2-7; 7 bases line up with TRBD1. The junction had 7 bases not matched to a gene; V was cut back by 3 bases and J by 2 bases. The CDR3 contains 15 residues. CDR1 and CDR2 (germline): LGHDT, YNNKEL (reference sequence). CDR3 sequence (DNA): TGTGCCAGCAGCCATTCCGACAGGGCCCCCTACGAGCAGTACTTC. This sequence encodes CASSHSDRAPYEQYF.

This clone was seen only a few times. V is TRBV5-4 and J is TRBJ1-2; D is unclear. This CDR3 has 16 amino acids. Germline lookup yields CDR1 SGHNT and CDR2 YYREEE (reference sequence). Trimming removed 3 bases at V and 1 base at J, with 16 bases between. CDR3 DNA sequence: TGTGCCAGCAGCTCCCTGACGTCGGGAGGTAACTATGGCTACACCTTC. This codes for CASSSLTSGGNYGYTF.

The chain is built from TRBV9 and TRBJ2-1; no reliable D call. Germline V CDR1 and CDR2: SGDLS, YYNGEE. CDR3 length: 13 amino acids. Trimming shortened V by 0 bases and J by 10 bases, and 11 bases separated the two germline ends. CDR3: CASSVGSSGEQFF. CDR3 DNA sequence: TGTGCCAGCAGCGTAGGAAGTTCAGGCGAGCAGTTCTTC.

The chain uses TRBV2 and TRBJ2-1; TRBD1 matches at 8 bases. V lost 2 bases to trimming and J lost 9 bases; unmatched junction nucleotides: 6. CDR1 and CDR2 from the germline V gene are SNHLY and FYNNEI. This CDR3 is built from 14 residues. The CDR3 DNA is TGTGCCAGCAGTGAACGGACAGGGAAGGGTGAGCAGTTCTTC. Amino acid sequence: CASSERTGKGEQFF.

This chain uses TRBV28 with TRBJ1-5; possible D gene TRBD1, 6 bases. This CDR3 comprises 14 residues. Germline lookup yields CDR1 MDHEN and CDR2 SYDVKM. Trimming stripped 4 bases from V and 0 bases from J, with 7 bases between. The CDR3 spells CASSSGVSNQPQHF. CDR3 in DNA: TGTGCCAGCAGTTCAGGGGTTAGCAATCAGCCCCAGCATTTT.

The rearrangement joins TRBV30 to TRBJ2-3; TRBD1 is a possible D gene (5 bases). From germline, CDR1 is GTSNPN and CDR2 SVGIG (reference sequence). The length of the CDR3 is 13 residues. Trimming shortened V by 4 bases and J by 4 bases, and 12 bases separated the two germline ends. The CDR3 spells CAWKSLGADTQYF. In DNA form, the CDR3 reads TGTGCCTGGAAAAGTCTAGGGGCAGATACGCAGTATTTT.

The V and J genes are TRBV10-3 and TRBJ2-1, with 7 bases lining up with TRBD1. In germline, CDR1 is ENHRY, CDR2 SYGVKD. The J segment lost 5 bases and the V segment lost 6 bases, leaving 4 bases of the junction unmatched. The CDR3 runs 13 residues. The CDR3 is CAIRGQDNNEQFF. CDR3 coding DNA: TGTGCCATCAGAGGACAGGATAACAATGAGCAGTTCTTC.

V is TRBV28 and J is TRBJ1-6; TRBD1 matches 7 bases. CDR3 length equals 15 residues. V dropped 5 bases and J dropped 7; count of bases not matched to a gene: 8. Germline CDR1 MDHEN, CDR2 SYDVKM. In nucleotides, the CDR3 is TGTGCCAGCAGTACCGGGACAGACCTAAATTCACCCCTCCACTTT. It yields the protein CASSTGTDLNSPLHF.

This clone showed up just once. V gene TRBV6-2 or TRBV6-3 combines with J gene TRBJ2-3, with 7 bases that match TRBD2. Germline CDR1 MNHEY, CDR2 SVGEGT. Trimming took 4 bases from V and 7 from J; bases not matched to a gene: 5. CDR3 size: 13 residues. This chain's CDR3 is CASSSEGGYTQYF. CDR3 nucleotide sequence: TGTGCCAGCAGTTCAGAGGGAGGGTATACGCAGTATTTT.

Here the CDR3 DNA reads TGTGCCAGCAGCCTGCTAATCTCTCAGGACACCATATATTTT. This codes for CASSLLISQDTIYF. This sequence joins TRBV7-8 and TRBJ1-3; D gene uncertain. The germline V gene encodes CDR1 SGHVS and CDR2 FQNEAQ. V lost 5 bases, J lost 8 bases, and 16 bases lay in between. The CDR3 is 14 amino acids.

This clone has a single count. V gene TRBV30 combines with J gene TRBJ2-2; TRBD1 might be the D (6 bases). Germline V gives CDR1 GTSNPN, CDR2 SVGIG (reference sequence). CDR3 length: 16 residues. Trimming shortened V by 2 bases and J by 4 bases, and 17 bases separated the two germline ends. CDR3 DNA sequence: TGTGCCTGGAGTCCCAAGTCCGGACAGATCACCGGGGAGCTGTTTTTT. Translating it yields CAWSPKSGQITGELFF.

This clone was recorded once. The gene calls are TRBV5-4 and TRBJ1-6; 8 nucleotides match TRBD1. J lost 4 bases, V lost 3 bases, and 6 bases had no gene match. Germline CDR1 reads SGHNT; CDR2 reads YYREEE (reference sequence). This CDR3 is 16 amino acids long. The chain's CDR3 is CASSSLQGVYNSPLHF. DNA for the CDR3: TGTGCCAGCAGCTCCCTACAGGGGGTGTATAATTCACCCCTCCACTTT.

The chain links TRBV20-1 to TRBJ2-1, with unresolved D. The CDR3 length is 11 residues. Germline-derived CDR1 and CDR2 are DFQATT and SNEGSKA (reference sequence). V lost 2 bases, J lost 7 bases, and 6 bases lay in between. The CDR3 region is CSARIQNEQFF. Written as DNA, the CDR3 is TGCAGTGCTAGAATCCAGAATGAGCAGTTCTTC.